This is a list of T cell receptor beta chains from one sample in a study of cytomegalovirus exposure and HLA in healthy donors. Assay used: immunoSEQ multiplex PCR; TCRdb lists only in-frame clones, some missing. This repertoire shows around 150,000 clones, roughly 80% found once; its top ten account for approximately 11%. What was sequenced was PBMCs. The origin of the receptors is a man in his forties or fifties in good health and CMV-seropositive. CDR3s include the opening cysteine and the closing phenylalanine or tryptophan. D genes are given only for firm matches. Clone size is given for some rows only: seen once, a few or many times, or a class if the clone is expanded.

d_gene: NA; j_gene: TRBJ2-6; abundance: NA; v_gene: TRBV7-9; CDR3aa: CASSSSSGANVLTF; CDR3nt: TGTGCCAGCAGCTCCTCGTCTGGGGCCAACGTCCTGACTTTC
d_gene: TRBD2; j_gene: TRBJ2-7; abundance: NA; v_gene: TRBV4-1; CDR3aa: CASSQATPGGISYEQYF; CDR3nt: TGCGCCAGCAGCCAAGCCACCCCGGGGGGGATCTCCTACGAGCAGTACTTC
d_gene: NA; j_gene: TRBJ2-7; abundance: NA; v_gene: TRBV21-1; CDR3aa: CASSALAGFSYEQYF; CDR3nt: TGTGCCAGCAGCGCACTAGCGGGATTTTCCTACGAGCAGTACTTC
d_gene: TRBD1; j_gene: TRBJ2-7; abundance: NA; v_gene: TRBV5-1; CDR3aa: CASSLEGSGQTYEQYF; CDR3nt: TGCGCCAGCAGCTTGGAAGGTTCGGGACAGACCTACGAGCAGTACTTC
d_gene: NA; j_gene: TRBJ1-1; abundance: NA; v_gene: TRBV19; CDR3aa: CAAQGYLGTEAFF; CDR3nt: TGTGCCGCTCAGGGGTATTTGGGCACTGAAGCTTTCTTT
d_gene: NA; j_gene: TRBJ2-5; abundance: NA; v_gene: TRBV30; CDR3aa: CAWSRSSGETQYF; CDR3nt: TGTGCCTGGAGTCGGTCCTCGGGGGAGACCCAGTACTTC
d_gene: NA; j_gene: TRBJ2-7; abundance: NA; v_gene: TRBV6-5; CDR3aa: CASIGQTYEQYF; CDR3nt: TGTGCCAGCATAGGACAGACCTACGAGCAGTACTTC
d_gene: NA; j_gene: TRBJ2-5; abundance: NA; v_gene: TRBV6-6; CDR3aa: CASSPAVAAIETQYF; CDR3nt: TGTGCCAGCAGCCCAGCCGTAGCGGCGATCGAGACCCAGTACTTC
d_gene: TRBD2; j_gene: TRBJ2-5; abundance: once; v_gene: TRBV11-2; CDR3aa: CASSFRGTSGIGTQYF; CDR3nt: TGTGCCAGCAGCTTTAGGGGGACTAGCGGGATAGGGACCCAGTACTTC
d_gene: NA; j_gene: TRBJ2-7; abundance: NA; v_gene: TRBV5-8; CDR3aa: CASSLGSETGFEQYF; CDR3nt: TGTGCCAGCAGCTTGGGTTCTGAAACCGGGTTCGAGCAGTACTTC
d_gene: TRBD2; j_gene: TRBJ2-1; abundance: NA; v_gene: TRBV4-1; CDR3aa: CASSQGGLALNEQFF; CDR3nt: TGCGCCAGCAGCCAAGGGGGACTAGCGCTAAATGAGCAGTTCTTC
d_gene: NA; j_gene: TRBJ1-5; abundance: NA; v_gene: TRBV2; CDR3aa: CASRLLREGGNQPQHF; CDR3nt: TGTGCCAGCAGACTTCTTAGGGAGGGTGGCAATCAGCCCCAGCATTTT
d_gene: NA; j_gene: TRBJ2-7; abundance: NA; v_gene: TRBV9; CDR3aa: CASSVRQSSYEQYF; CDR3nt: TGTGCCAGCAGCGTTCGACAGAGCTCCTACGAGCAGTACTTC
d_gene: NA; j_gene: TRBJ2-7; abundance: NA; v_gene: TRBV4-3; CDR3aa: CASSQGQGGPSYEQYF; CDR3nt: TGCGCCAGCAGCCAAGGTCAGGGGGGCCCCTCCTACGAGCAGTACTTC
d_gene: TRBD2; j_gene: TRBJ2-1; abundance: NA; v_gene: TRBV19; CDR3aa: CASSIGRTSGRGYNEQFF; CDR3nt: TGTGCCAGTAGTATAGGTAGGACTAGCGGGAGGGGATACAATGAGCAGTTCTTC
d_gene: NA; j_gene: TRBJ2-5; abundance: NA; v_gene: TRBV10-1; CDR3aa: CASSEGQSHLLGETQYF; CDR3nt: TGCGCCAGCAGTGAGGGACAGTCCCACCTCCTGGGGGAGACCCAGTACTTC
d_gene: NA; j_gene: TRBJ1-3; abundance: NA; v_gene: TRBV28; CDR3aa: CASSLGGSGNTIYF; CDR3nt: TGTGCCAGCAGTTTAGGGGGGTCCGGAAACACCATATATTTT
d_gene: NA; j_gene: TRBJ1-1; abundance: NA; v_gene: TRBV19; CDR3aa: CASSITGFGTEAFF; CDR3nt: TGTGCCAGTAGTATTACAGGGTTCGGGACTGAAGCTTTCTTT
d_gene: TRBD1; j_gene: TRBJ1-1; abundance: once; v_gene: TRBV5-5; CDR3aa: CASSFFPIQGNFVTEAFF; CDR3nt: TGTGCCAGCAGCTTTTTTCCAATACAGGGGAATTTTGTGACTGAAGCTTTCTTT
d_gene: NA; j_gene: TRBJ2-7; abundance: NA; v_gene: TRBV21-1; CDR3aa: CASSKVQRTENYEQYF; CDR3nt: TGTGCCAGCAGCAAAGTACAAAGGACAGAGAACTACGAGCAGTACTTC
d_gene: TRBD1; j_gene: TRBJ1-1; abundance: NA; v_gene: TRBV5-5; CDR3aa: CASSFRGTGTEAFF; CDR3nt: TGTGCCAGCAGCTTCAGGGGGACGGGCACTGAAGCTTTCTTT
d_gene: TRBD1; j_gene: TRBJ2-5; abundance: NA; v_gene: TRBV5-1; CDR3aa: CASSHGQGQETQYF; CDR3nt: TGCGCCAGCAGCCACGGACAGGGGCAAGAGACCCAGTACTTC
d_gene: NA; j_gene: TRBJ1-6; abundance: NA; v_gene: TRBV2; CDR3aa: CASLFNAGSPLHF; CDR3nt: TGTGCCAGCTTGTTTAACGCGGGTTCACCCCTCCACTTT
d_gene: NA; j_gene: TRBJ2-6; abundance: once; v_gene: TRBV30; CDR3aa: CAWSVLGMANVLTF; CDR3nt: TGTGCCTGGAGTGTACTAGGCATGGCCAACGTCCTGACTTTC
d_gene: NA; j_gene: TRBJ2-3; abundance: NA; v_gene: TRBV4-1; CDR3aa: CASSQDPSDYFTDTQYF; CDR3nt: TGCGCCAGCAGCCAAGATCCCAGCGACTACTTCACAGATACGCAGTATTTT
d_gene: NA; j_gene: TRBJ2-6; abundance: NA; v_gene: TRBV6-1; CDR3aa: CASSEVPRSGANVLTF; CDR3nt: TGTGCCAGCAGTGAAGTCCCGAGGTCTGGGGCCAACGTCCTGACTTTC
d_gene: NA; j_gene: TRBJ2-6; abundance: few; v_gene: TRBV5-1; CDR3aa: CASSLGTGIASSGANVLTF; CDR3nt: TGCGCCAGCAGCTTGGGGACGGGAATAGCTAGCTCTGGGGCCAACGTCCTGACTTTC
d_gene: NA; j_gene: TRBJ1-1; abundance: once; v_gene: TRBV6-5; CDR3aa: CASSYEFGLTTEAFF; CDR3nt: TGTGCCAGCAGTTACGAATTCGGGTTAACCACTGAAGCTTTCTTT
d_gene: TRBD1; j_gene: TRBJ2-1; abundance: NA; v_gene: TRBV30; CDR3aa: CAWSGGQGKFF; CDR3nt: TGTGCCTGGAGTGGGGGACAGGGAAAGTTCTTC
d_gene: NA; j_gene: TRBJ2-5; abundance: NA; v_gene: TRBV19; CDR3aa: CASSIGTSSLQETQYF; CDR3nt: TGTGCCAGTAGTATCGGAACTAGCTCCCTCCAAGAGACCCAGTACTTC
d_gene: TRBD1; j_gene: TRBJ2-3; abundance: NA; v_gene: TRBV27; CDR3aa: CASSPGTEGTQYF; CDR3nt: TGTGCCAGCAGTCCCGGGACAGAGGGTACGCAGTATTTT
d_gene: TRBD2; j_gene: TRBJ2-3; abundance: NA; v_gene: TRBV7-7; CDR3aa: CASSFSGGAADTQYF; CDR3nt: TGTGCTAGCAGCTTTAGCGGGGGTGCCGCAGATACGCAGTATTTT
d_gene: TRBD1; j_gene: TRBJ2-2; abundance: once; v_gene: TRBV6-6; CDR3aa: CASSGQGEHGELFF; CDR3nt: TGTGCCAGCAGCGGACAGGGGGAACACGGGGAGCTGTTTTTT